The clone carrying this T cell receptor (beta chain) was found a few times. Antigen: not known. These data are taken from a study of CD8 T cells in ankylosing spondylitis. The germline CDR1 and CDR2 sequences are SGHAT and FQNNGV. The CDR3 is made up of 16 amino acids. V lost 3 bases, J lost 4 bases, and 8 bases stayed unmatched. Overall study results and limits: As reported, disease-linked clones showed significant enrichment in matched ankylosing spondylitis synovial fluid. Within ankylosing spondylitis blood, a TCR beta motif made up of eight or nine highly homologous variants appeared to be characteristic.

The authors made TCR beta libraries by quantitative 5'-RACE with molecular barcodes. One entry per CDR3 protein, called by TCRdb with MiXCR from the 5' RACE reads. The data contain over 450,000 distinct CDR3 sequences, roughly 13% of them singletons. This sequence originates from a male donor with ankylosing spondylitis. J is TRBJ2-3 and V is TRBV11-2; TRBD2 aligns across 9 bases. What was sequenced was blood, either unsorted or a sorted T cell fraction (not recorded which). CDR3 in amino acids: CASSLGSSGIADTQYF. CDR3 in DNA: TGTGCCAGCAGCTTGGGGTCTAGCGGGATCGCAGATACGCAGTATTTT.